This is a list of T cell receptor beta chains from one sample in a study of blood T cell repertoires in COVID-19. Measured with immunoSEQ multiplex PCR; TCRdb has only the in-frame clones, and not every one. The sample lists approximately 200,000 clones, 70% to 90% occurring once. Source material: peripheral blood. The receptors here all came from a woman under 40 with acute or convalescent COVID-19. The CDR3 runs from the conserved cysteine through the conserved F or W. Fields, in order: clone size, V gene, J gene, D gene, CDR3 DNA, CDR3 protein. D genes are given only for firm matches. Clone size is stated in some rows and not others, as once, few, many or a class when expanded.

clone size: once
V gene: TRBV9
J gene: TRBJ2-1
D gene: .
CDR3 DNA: TGTGCCAGCAGCGTAGTGGTGGGAGGATCCTACAATGAGCAGTTCTTC
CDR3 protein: CASSVVVGGSYNEQFF

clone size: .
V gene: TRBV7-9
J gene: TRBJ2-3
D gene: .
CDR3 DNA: TGTGCCAGCAGCGGAGAGCCTCCCGATACGCAGTATTTT
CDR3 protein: CASSGEPPDTQYF

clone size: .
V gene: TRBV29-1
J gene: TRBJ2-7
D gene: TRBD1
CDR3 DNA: TGCAGCGTTGAACCCGTGGACAGGCCCTACGAGCAGTACTTC
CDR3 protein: CSVEPVDRPYEQYF

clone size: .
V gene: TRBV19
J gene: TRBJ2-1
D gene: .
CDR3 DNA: TGTGCCAGTAGTATCGACAGCAAACTCTACAATGAGCAGTTCTTC
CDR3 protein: CASSIDSKLYNEQFF

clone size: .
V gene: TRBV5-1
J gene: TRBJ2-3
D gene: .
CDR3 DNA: TGCGCCAGCAGCTTGGTTCCAGATTCGACAGATACGCAGTATTTT
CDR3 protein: CASSLVPDSTDTQYF

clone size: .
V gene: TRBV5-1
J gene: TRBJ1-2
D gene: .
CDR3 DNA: TGCGCCAGCAGCTCATCTTGGGGAGATGCTAACTATGGCTACACCTTC
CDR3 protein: CASSSSWGDANYGYTF

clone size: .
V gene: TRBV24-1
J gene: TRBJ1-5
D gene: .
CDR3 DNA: TGTGCCACCAGTGACCGAGGACTCCGCAATCAGCCCCAGCATTTT
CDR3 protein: CATSDRGLRNQPQHF

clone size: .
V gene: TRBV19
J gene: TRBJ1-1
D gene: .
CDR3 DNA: TGTGCCAGTAGTACCACAAGAGAAGCTTTCTTT
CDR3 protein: CASSTTREAFF

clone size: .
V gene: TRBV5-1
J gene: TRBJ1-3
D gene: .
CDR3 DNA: TGCGCCAGCAGCTTGGGTGGCCCGGGAAACACCATATATTTT
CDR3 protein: CASSLGGPGNTIYF

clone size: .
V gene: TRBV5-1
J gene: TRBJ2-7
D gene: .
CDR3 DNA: TGCGCCAGCAGCTTGGCCACCTACCCACCCCCATACGAGCAGTACTTC
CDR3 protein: CASSLATYPPPYEQYF

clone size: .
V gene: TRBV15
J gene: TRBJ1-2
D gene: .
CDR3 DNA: TGTGCCACCAGCTCCACTGAAGTCTATGGCTACACCTTC
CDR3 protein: CATSSTEVYGYTF

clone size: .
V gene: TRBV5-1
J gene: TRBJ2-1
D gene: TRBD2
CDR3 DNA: TGCGCCAGCAGCCCGGGACTAGAGCGGTCGAATGAGCAGTTCTTC
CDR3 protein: CASSPGLERSNEQFF

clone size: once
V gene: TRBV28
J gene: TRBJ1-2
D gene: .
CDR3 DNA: TGTGCCGCGGCGGAGGATCCCAACTATGGCTACACCTTC
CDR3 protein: CAAAEDPNYGYTF

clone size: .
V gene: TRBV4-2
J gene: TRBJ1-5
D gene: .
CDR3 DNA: TGTGCCAGCAGCCAAGATCAGGTCAATCAGCCCCAGCATTTT
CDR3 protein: CASSQDQVNQPQHF

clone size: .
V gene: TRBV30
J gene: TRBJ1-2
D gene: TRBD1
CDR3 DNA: TGTGCCTGGAGGACAGGGGGTAGCTATGGCTACACCTTC
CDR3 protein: CAWRTGGSYGYTF

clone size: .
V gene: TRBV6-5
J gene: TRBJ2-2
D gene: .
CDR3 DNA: TGTGCCAGCAGCTCCGGGACAAAGAACACCGGGGAGCTGTTTTTT
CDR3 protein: CASSSGTKNTGELFF

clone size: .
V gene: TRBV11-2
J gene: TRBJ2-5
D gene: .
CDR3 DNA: TGTGCCAGCAGCTTAAGTAGCAATTACGGCCAACCTAAAGAGACCCAGTACTTC
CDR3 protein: CASSLSSNYGQPKETQYF

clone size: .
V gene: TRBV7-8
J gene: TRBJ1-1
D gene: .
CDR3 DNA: TGTGCCAGCAGCTTAGTTTCCAGTACTGAAGCTTTCTTT
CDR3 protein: CASSLVSSTEAFF

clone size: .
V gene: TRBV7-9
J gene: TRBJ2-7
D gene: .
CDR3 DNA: TGTGCCAGCAGCTTAGAAGGCATGGGCCCATACGAGCAGTACTTC
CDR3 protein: CASSLEGMGPYEQYF

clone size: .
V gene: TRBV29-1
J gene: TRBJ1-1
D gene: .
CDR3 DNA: TGCAGCGTTGGAGGGTCTTTAGACTTCTTT
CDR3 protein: CSVGGSLDFF

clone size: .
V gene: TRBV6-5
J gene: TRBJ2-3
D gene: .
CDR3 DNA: TGTGCCAGCAGCCGCTCCCGACTTAATACGCAGTATTTT
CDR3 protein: CASSRSRLNTQYF

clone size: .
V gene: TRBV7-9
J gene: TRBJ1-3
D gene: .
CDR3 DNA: TGTGCCAGCAGCCCGCCGACAGGCTCTGGAAACACCATATATTTT
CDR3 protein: CASSPPTGSGNTIYF

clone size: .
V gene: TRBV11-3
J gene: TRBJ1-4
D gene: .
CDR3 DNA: TGTGCCAGCAGCATGACAGTGTTGACTAATGAAAAACTGTTTTTT
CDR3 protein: CASSMTVLTNEKLFF

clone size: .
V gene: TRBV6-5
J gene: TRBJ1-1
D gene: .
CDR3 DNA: TGTGCCAGCAGCACCCCCGGGACATATGAAGCTTTCTTT
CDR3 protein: CASSTPGTYEAFF

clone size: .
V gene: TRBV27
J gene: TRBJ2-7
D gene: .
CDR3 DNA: TGTGCCAGCAGTTTAGAGAGACCGGGGAACGAGCAGTACTTC
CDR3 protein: CASSLERPGNEQYF

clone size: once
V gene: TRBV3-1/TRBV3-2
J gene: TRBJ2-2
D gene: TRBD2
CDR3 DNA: TGTGCCAGCAGCCAAACTACTAGCGGGAGCACCGGGGAGCTGTTTTTT
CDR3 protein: CASSQTTSGSTGELFF

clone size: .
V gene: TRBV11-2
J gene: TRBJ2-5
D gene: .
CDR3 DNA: TGTGCCAGCAGCTTGGCCAGGGTCGGGACCCAGTACTTC
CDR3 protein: CASSLARVGTQYF

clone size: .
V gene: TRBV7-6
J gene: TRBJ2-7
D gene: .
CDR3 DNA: TGTGCCAGCAGCTCCGGGGTTTTCTACGAGCAGTACTTC
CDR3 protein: CASSSGVFYEQYF

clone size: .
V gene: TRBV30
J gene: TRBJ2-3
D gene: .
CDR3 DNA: TGTGCCTGGATGGGGTTAGGAGGGGCAGATACGCAGTATTTT
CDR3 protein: CAWMGLGGADTQYF

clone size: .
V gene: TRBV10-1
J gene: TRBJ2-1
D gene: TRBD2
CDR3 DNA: TGCGCCAGCAGTGCCGGGACTAGCTTCAATGAGCAGTTCTTC
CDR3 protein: CASSAGTSFNEQFF

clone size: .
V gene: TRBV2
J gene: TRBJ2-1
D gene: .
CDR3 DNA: TGTGCCAGCCGGGGGTACAATGAGCAGTTCTTC
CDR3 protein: CASRGYNEQFF

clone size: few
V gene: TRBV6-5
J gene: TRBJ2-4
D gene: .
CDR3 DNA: TGTGCCAGCTCATGGGGGGAACACATTCAGTACTTC
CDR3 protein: CASSWGEHIQYF

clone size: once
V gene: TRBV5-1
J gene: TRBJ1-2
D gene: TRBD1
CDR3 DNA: TGCGCCAGCAGCCTAAGGACAGGGAGGCATGGCTACACCTTC
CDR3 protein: CASSLRTGRHGYTF

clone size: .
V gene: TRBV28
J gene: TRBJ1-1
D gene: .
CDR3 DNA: TGTGCCAGCAGTCCGCCAAGCGGGGGGAGGAACACTGAAGCTTTCTTT
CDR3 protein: CASSPPSGGRNTEAFF

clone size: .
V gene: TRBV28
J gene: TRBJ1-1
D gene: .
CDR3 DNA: TGTGCCAGCGCATCAGGGACTGAAGCTTTCTTT
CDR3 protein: CASASGTEAFF